This TCR beta chain emerged from a study of cytomegalovirus exposure and HLA in healthy donors. The CDR3 covers 14 residues. J was trimmed by 4 bases and V by 8 bases; bases with no gene match: 5. From germline, CDR1 is SGHRS and CDR2 YFSETQ. PCR primers comprised 60 Vbeta and 13 Jbeta primers. Sequencing was performed with immunoSEQ multiplex PCR; in TCRdb, only in-frame clones are kept and a portion is missing. The table records approximately 100,000 clones, less than 85% of them present only once. This receptor was obtained from a man aged 40-49 years in good health and CMV-seropositive. The sequenced sample was PBMCs. The chain recombines TRBV5-1 with TRBJ2-1; TRBD2 agrees at 11 bases. CDR3 sequence reads: CASQLAGVYNEQFF. CDR3 coding DNA: TGCGCCAGTCAACTAGCGGGAGTGTACAATGAGCAGTTCTTC.